The T cell receptor (beta chain) under discussion was sequenced for a study of T cell repertoires in ileal Crohn's disease. Study-wide context: Over 30% were active smokers at surgery; median disease duration was around 7.9 years.

About this clone itself: The target antigen is unknown.

The data were produced by immunoSEQ multiplex PCR, yet TCRdb's version contains in-frame clones alone and is incomplete. The data contain about 2,400 clones, 86% of them singletons. V trimming: 2 bases; J trimming: 5 bases; junction bases outside the gene matches: 21. The germline V gene has CDR1 SGHRS and CDR2 YFSETQ. CDR3 length: 20 amino acids. The time point here: neoterminal ileum biopsy at postoperative endoscopy, about 6 months after surgery. Findings and caveats of the study: Active smokers at surgery had more clonal expansions than non-smokers. Postoperative endoscopy occurred within one year, median roughly 6.9 months.

The sequence was collected from an adult with Crohn's disease. The specimen sequenced was ileal tissue. The chain has TRBV5-1 and TRBJ1-1; the match to TRBD1 covers 10 bases. In nucleotides, the CDR3 is TGCGCCAGCAGCTTAATGGGACAGGGGAGGAAGGACGGCAAGGCTACTGAAGCTTTCTTT. It codes for CASSLMGQGRKDGKATEAFF.